This TCR beta chain was identified in a study of shared clonotypes between healthy human individuals. Study-wide results and limits: Deeper or shallower sequencing was expected to change how clonotypes are shared among donors.

On this clone: Its matching antigen is unknown.

The germline CDR1 and CDR2 sequences are SGHAT and FQNNGV. V was clipped by 5 bases and J by 1 base; unmatched bases: 10. The CDR3 is made up of 16 amino acids. Measured with immunoSEQ multiplex PCR; TCRdb has only the in-frame clones, and not every one. The profile covers 550,000 to 850,000 clones, with 74% appearing a single time and about 1.8% taken by the ten largest. The rearrangement joins TRBV11-2 to TRBJ2-5, with TRBD1 identical over 7 bases. The specimen was memory CD4+ T cells sorted from blood. The subset was: CD45RA-negative fraction. This clonotype was obtained from a woman between 25 and 40 years old in good health. As DNA, the CDR3 is TGTGCCAGCAGCGACCAAAGGGACAGCTTCCAAGAGACCCAGTACTTC. Translation: CASSDQRDSFQETQYF.